The entry below gives a single T cell receptor beta chain sequence along with its context. Its cognate antigen is unknown. The PCR employed 60 Vbeta primers together with 13 Jbeta primers. Method: immunoSEQ multiplex PCR; TCRdb's copy keeps in-frame clones and lacks some. The sample is made up of around 150,000 clones, and the top ten hold roughly 2% of it. These data are taken from a study of cytomegalovirus exposure and HLA in healthy donors. Donors showed nominal health when sampled, although they likely had unrecorded immune exposures. Germline CDR1 reads SGHNT; CDR2 reads YYREEE (reference sequence). The CDR3 length is 14 residues. General study findings and limits: Associated with HLA alleles at 0.05 false discovery rate in a later analysis were around 17,000 TCR beta sequences. Some TCR beta chains (approximately 180 of them) were listed as cytomegalovirus-associated.

The receptor comes from a man in his thirties or forties in good health and CMV-seronegative. Sequencing was done on a sample of PBMCs. This chain connects TRBV5-4 to TRBJ2-5, with 10 bases matching TRBD2. TRBJ2-7 explains the end of the DNA better; the J call may be wrong. The DNA for the CDR3 is TGTGCCAGCAGCTTTGGACTAGCGGCCTACGAGCAGTACTTC. Translating it yields CASSFGLAAYEQYF.